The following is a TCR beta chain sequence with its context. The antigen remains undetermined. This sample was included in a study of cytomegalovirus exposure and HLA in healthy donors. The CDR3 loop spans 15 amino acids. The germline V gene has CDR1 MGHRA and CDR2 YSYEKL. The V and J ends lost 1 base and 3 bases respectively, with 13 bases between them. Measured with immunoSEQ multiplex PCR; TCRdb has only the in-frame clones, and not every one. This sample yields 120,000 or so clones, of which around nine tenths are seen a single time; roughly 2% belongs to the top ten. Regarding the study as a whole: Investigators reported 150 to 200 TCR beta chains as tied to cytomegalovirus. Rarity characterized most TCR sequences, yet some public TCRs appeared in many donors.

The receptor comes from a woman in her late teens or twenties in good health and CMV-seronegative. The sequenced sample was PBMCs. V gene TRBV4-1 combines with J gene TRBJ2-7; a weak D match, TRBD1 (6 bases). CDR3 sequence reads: CASSQGPTGSYEQYF. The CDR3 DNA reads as TGCGCCAGCAGCCAAGGCCCGACAGGAAGCTACGAGCAGTACTTC.